Below, 20 T cell receptor beta chains from the same sample are listed, as sequenced in a study of T-cell memory formation after mild COVID-19. TCRdb fed the 5' RACE reads into MiXCR, producing one record per CDR3 protein. This table has some 600,000 distinct CDR3 sequences, roughly a sixth appearing once. What was sequenced was PBMCs or a T cell subset sorted from them (not recorded which). These receptors all stem from an adult woman who had mild COVID-19 (a few samples of this study predate the infection). Cell type and time point are not known.

This clonotype has a count of ten or more. At one of its ends the junction is not consistent with the germline gene, which may arise from a read error. The chain carries TRBV5-1 and TRBJ1-1, with D unresolved. This CDR3 has 13 amino acids. CDR1 is SGHRS, CDR2 YFSETQ, per germline. CDR3 sequence reads: CASSLESNTEAFF. As DNA, the CDR3 is TGTGCCAGCAGCTTGGAGTCGAACACTGAAGCTTTCTTT.

In its sample, this clonotype was seen a few times. The chain has TRBV24-1 and TRBJ2-7; a weak D match, TRBD2 (5 bases). Germline V lookup: CDR1 KGHDR, CDR2 SFDVKD. This CDR3 spans 12 amino acids. Trimming stripped 7 bases from V and 9 bases from J, with 15 bases between. DNA of the CDR3: TGTGCCACCAGGGTGCGTCTCAGCGGGCAGTACTTC. This encodes CATRVRLSGQYF.

The rearrangement uses TRBV7-8 and TRBJ2-5; a possible D gene is TRBD1 (6 bases). Trimming pared 4 bases from V and 6 bases from J, leaving 12 bases between. The CDR3 spans 13 residues. CDR1 and CDR2 from the germline V gene are SGHVS and FQNEAQ. CDR3 sequence (DNA): TGTGCCAGCAGCTCACAGGGAGTGCAGACCCAGTACTTC. This encodes CASSSQGVQTQYF.

The chain is built from TRBV12-3 or TRBV12-4 and TRBJ2-7, with D uncertain. V shed 5 bases and J shed 7 bases, with 18 bases lying between them. The CDR3 runs 14 residues. CDR3 sequence reads: CASSIKGGHWEQYF. CDR3 nucleotide sequence: TGTGCCAGCAGTATCAAGGGCGGCCACTGGGAGCAGTACTTC.

The rearrangement joins TRBV9 to TRBJ1-5, with D possibly TRBD1 on 5 matching bases. Germline V gene sequence: CDR1 SGDLS, CDR2 YYNGEE. This CDR3 is 13 amino acids long. V lost 3 bases and J lost 7, with 11 bases in between. The CDR3 DNA is TGTGCCAGCAGCGCGGGGGTCTTACAGCCCCAGCATTTT. It translates to CASSAGVLQPQHF.

The V and J genes are TRBV5-1 and TRBJ2-7, with 7 bases lining up with TRBD1. V was clipped by 2 bases and J by 1 base; unmatched bases: 6. Germline-derived CDR1 and CDR2 are SGHRS and YFSETQ. The CDR3 is 15 amino acids. This chain's CDR3 is CASSFLQGKSYEQYF. CDR3 DNA sequence: TGCGCCAGCAGCTTCTTACAGGGGAAATCCTACGAGCAGTACTTC.

This CDR3 reads CASSYFPSGGEQFF. Written as DNA, the CDR3 is TGTGCCAGCAGTTACTTTCCTAGCGGGGGGGAGCAGTTCTTC. V usage is TRBV6-5 and J usage is TRBJ2-1; TRBD2 matches at 11 bases. V lost 1 base to trimming and J lost 10 bases; unmatched junction nucleotides: 3. Germline V lookup: CDR1 MNHEY, CDR2 SVGAGI. This CDR3 has 14 amino acids.

This clonotype was seen a few times. The chain combines TRBV27 with TRBJ2-1; no reliable D call. The CDR3 length is 16 residues. Germline V gives CDR1 MNHEY, CDR2 SMNVEV (reference sequence). V lost 0 bases, J lost 0 bases, and 9 bases lay in between. The DNA for the CDR3 is TGTGCCAGCAGTTTATCTATGGCGAGCTCCTACAATGAGCAGTTCTTC. This encodes CASSLSMASSYNEQFF.

This clonotype occurred a few times. V is TRBV5-1 and J is TRBJ2-5; D is possibly TRBD2 (7 bases). The CDR3 is made up of 15 amino acids. Germline lookup yields CDR1 SGHRS and CDR2 YFSETQ. Deletions cut 1 base from V and 4 bases from J, with 14 bases between. The CDR3 bases are TGCGCCAGCAGCTTGTTGACCGGGGGGCGAGAGACCCAGTACTTC. Translated, it gives CASSLLTGGRETQYF.

The sample holds many counts of this clonotype. The chain recombines TRBV5-1 with TRBJ2-5; 8 nucleotides align to TRBD2. V dropped 4 bases and J dropped 3; count of bases not matched to a gene: 8. CDR3 length: 15 residues. Germline assignment: CDR1 SGHRS and CDR2 YFSETQ. The CDR3 reads CASSGAGAVEETQYF. In DNA form, the CDR3 reads TGCGCCAGCAGCGGAGCGGGGGCGGTGGAAGAGACCCAGTACTTC. The full variable domain, completed using reference TRBV5-1 and TRBJ2-5, is KAGVTQTPRYLIKTRGQQVTLSCSPISGHRSVSWYQQTPGQGLQFLFEYFSETQRNKGNFPGRFSGRQFSNSRSEMNVSTLELGDSALYLCASSGAGAVEETQYFGPGTRLLVL.

Only a few counts were recorded for this clonotype. The rearrangement uses TRBV6-5 and TRBJ1-4; D unresolved. V lost 2 bases to trimming and J lost 2 bases, with 6 bases between them. The CDR3 length is 14 residues. Germline CDR1 reads MNHEY; CDR2 reads SVGAGI. The CDR3 DNA reads as TGTGCCAGCAGTTACACCAGGACTAATGAAAAACTGTTTTTT. This encodes CASSYTRTNEKLFF.

The chain uses TRBV7-9 and TRBJ2-2; 11 bases match TRBD2. CDR3 size: 16 residues. Germline CDR1 reads SEHNR; CDR2 reads FQNEAQ (reference sequence). Trimming removed 0 bases from V and 4 bases from J; junction bases left unmatched: 1. CDR3 region: CASSLATSGSTGELFF. DNA of the CDR3: TGTGCCAGCAGCTTAGCCACTAGCGGGAGCACCGGGGAGCTGTTTTTT.

CDR3 DNA sequence: TGTGCCTTGGGTCTCGTCCTGAACACCGGGGAGCTGTTTTTT. It specifies CALGLVLNTGELFF. V gene TRBV30 combines with J gene TRBJ2-2; D remains unclear. Germline V gene data show CDR1 as GTSNPN and CDR2 as SVGIG (reference sequence). Deletions cut 7 bases from V and 1 base from J, with 13 bases between. The CDR3 consists of 14 residues.

Only a few counts were recorded for this clonotype. V usage is TRBV12-3 or TRBV12-4 and J usage is TRBJ2-3; no firm D call. This CDR3 comprises 16 residues. Trimming took 2 bases from V and 0 from J, leaving 12 bases between them. The CDR3 sequence is CASSLWAGPSTDTQYF. In DNA, the CDR3 is TGTGCCAGCAGTTTATGGGCAGGACCAAGCACAGATACGCAGTATTTT.

This clonotype was picked up a small number of times. This rearrangement joins TRBV7-2 to TRBJ2-3; 10 nucleotides agree with TRBD1. Unmatched junction bases numbered 3, after V lost 1 base and J lost 5 bases. CDR1 is SGHTA and CDR2 is FQGNSA in the germline V gene. The CDR3 covers 15 residues. The CDR3 region has the DNA TGTGCCAGCAGCTTAGGGGGACAGGGGATAGATACGCAGTATTTT. As protein: CASSLGGQGIDTQYF.

This chain joins TRBV7-2 and TRBJ2-1; weak D call: TRBD1 (6 bases). CDR1 is SGHTA and CDR2 is FQGNSA in the germline V gene. The CDR3 is 13 amino acids. Trimming pared 2 bases from V and 7 bases from J, leaving 9 bases between. The CDR3: CASSLSRGNEQFF. In DNA form, the CDR3 reads TGTGCCAGCAGCTTAAGCAGGGGTAATGAGCAGTTCTTC.

The V gene is TRBV29-1, the J gene TRBJ2-7; no definite D call. The CDR3 covers 12 residues. In germline, CDR1 is SQVTM, CDR2 ANQGSEA. Trimming removed 1 base from V and 4 bases from J, with 8 bases in between. CDR3 bases: TGCAGCGTTGAAGTTAGCTATTACGAGCAGTACTTC. Amino acids: CSVEVSYYEQYF.

The V gene is TRBV5-1, the J gene TRBJ2-5; TRBD1 matches 7 bases. Germline CDR1 and CDR2: SGHRS and YFSETQ. The CDR3 is 15 amino acids. J lost 3 bases, V lost 4 bases, and 9 bases had no gene match. This CDR3 is CASSRSSTGKETQYF. The CDR3 coding sequence is TGCGCCAGCAGCCGTTCTTCGACAGGGAAAGAGACCCAGTACTTC.

The V gene is TRBV5-6, the J gene TRBJ1-1; 10 bases are a match to TRBD1. Germline assignment: CDR1 SGHDT and CDR2 YYEEEE. This CDR3 contains 16 residues. V was pared by 1 base and J by 6 bases, with 9 bases of the junction left unmatched. CDR3 in DNA: TGTGCCAGCAGCTTGAGGGACAGGGGTGGAGCGGCTGAAGCTTTCTTT. Amino acid sequence: CASSLRDRGGAAEAFF.

This clonotype was seen a few times. The rearrangement links TRBV18 to TRBJ1-2, with no clear D. The CDR3 contains 15 residues. The germline gives CDR1 KGHSH, CDR2 LQKENI. V gave up 3 bases and J gave up 3 bases, with 14 bases separating them. The CDR3 protein is CASSPSGGFDYGYTF. The CDR3 DNA follows: TGTGCCAGCTCACCCAGTGGAGGGTTCGACTATGGCTACACCTTC.